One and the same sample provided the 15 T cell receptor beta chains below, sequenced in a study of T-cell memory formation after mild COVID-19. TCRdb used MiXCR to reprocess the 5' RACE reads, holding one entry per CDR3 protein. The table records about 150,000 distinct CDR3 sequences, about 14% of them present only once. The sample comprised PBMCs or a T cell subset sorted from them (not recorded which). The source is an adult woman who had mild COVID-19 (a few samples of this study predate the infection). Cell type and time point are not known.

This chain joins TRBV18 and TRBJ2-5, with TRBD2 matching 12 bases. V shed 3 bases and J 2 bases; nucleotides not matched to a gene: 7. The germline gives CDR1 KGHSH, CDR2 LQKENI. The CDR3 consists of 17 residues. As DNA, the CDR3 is TGTGCCAGCTCACCCGGACTAGCGGGGATCCGACAAGAGACCCAGTACTTC. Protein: CASSPGLAGIRQETQYF.

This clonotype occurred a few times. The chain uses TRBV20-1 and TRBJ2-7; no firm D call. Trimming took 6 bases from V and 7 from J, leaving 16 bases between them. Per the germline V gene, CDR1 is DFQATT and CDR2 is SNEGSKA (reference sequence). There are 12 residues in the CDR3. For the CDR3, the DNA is TGCAGTGCGGCTGCCGGAGCGAGAGAGCAGTACTTC. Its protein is CSAAAGAREQYF.

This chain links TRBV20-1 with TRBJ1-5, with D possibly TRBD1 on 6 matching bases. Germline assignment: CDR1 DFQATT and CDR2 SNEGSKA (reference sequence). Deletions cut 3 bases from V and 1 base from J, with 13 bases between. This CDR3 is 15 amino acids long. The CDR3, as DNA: TGCAGTGCTAGTAACCCAGGGGAGAGCAATCAGCCCCAGCATTTT. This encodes CSASNPGESNQPQHF.

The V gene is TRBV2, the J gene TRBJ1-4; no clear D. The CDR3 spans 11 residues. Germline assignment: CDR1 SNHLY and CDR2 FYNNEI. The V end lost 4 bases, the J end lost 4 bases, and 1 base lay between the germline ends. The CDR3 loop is CASSVNEKLFF. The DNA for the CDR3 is TGTGCCAGCAGTGTTAATGAAAAACTGTTTTTT.

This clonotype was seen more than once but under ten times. CDR3 bases: TGTGCCAGCAGTGGGGATCCGACCAATGAGCAGTTCTTC. It is translated as CASSGDPTNEQFF. The V and J genes are TRBV12-3 or TRBV12-4 and TRBJ2-1; D ambiguous. The CDR3 is made up of 13 amino acids. V lost 5 bases and J lost 6, with 11 bases in between.

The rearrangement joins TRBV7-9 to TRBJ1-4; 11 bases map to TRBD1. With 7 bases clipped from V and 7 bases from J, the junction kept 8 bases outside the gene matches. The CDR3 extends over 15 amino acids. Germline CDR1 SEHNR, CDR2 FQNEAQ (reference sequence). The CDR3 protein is CASKILGTGGEKLFF. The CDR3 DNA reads TGTGCCAGCAAGATCCTTGGGACAGGGGGTGAAAAACTGTTTTTT.

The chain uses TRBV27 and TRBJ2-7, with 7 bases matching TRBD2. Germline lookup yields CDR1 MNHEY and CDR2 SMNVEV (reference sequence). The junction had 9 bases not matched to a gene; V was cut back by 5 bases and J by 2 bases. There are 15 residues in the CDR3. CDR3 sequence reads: CASSPRGGGAYEQYF. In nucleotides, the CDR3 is TGTGCCAGCAGTCCCCGCGGGGGAGGGGCCTACGAGCAGTACTTC.

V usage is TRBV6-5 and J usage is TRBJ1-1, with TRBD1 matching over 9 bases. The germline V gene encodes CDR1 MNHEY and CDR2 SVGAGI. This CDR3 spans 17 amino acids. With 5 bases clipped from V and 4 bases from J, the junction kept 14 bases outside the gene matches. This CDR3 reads CASSTGTGSLRGTEAFF. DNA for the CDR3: TGTGCCAGCAGTACCGGGACAGGGAGTTTAAGGGGCACTGAAGCTTTCTTT.

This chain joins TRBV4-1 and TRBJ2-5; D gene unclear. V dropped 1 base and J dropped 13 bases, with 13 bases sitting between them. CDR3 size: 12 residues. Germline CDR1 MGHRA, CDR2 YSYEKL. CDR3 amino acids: CASSQGLLSGYF. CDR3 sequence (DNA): TGCGCCAGCAGCCAAGGACTTCTCTCGGGGTACTTC.

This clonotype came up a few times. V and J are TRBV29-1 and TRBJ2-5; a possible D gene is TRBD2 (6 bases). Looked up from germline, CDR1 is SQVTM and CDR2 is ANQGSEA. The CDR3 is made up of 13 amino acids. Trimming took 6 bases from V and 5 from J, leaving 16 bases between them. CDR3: CSVRPREVETQYF. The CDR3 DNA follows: TGCAGCGTACGCCCAAGGGAGGTTGAGACCCAGTACTTC.

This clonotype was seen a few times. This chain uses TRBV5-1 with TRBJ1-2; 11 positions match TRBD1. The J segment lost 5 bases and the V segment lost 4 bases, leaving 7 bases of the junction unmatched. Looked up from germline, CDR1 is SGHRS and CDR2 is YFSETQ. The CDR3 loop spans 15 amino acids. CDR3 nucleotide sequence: TGCGCCAGCAGCCCGGGACAGGGGGTTAGATATGGCTACACCTTC. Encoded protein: CASSPGQGVRYGYTF.

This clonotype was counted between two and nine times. In nucleotides, the CDR3 is TGTGCCAGCAGCGCAAGAGATTCTGGGGCCAACGTCCTGACTTTC. Its protein is CASSARDSGANVLTF. This chain uses TRBV5-4 with TRBJ2-6; D is unresolved. Looked up from germline, CDR1 is SGHNT and CDR2 is YYREEE (reference sequence). The CDR3 totals 15 residues. Trimming removed 4 bases at V and 1 base at J, with 9 bases between.

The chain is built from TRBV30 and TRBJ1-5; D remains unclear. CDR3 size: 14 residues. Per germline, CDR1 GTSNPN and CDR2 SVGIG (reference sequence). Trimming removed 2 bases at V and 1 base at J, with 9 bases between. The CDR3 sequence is CAWSIALSNQPQHF. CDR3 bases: TGTGCCTGGAGTATTGCCCTGAGCAATCAGCCCCAGCATTTT.

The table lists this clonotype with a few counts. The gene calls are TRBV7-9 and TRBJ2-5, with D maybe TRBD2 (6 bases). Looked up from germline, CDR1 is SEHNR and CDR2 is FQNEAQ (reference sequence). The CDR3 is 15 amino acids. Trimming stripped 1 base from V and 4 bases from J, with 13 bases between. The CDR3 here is CASSLDGSGAETQYF. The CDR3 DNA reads TGTGCCAGCAGCTTAGATGGGTCGGGAGCAGAGACCCAGTACTTC.

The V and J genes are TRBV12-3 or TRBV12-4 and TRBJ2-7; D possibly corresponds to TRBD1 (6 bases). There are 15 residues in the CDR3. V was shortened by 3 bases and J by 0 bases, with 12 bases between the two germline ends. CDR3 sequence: CASSFRTDSSYEQYF. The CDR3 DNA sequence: TGTGCCAGCAGTTTCCGGACGGACAGCTCCTACGAGCAGTACTTC.